This TCR beta chain was captured in a study of identical twins. Whole-study findings and limits: Models predicted less out-of-frame TCR alpha sharing in monozygotic twins than was found.

In the case of this clonotype: Its antigen remains unidentified.

CDR1 is MNHNS and CDR2 is SASEGT in the germline V gene. V dropped 7 bases and J dropped 4; count of bases not matched to a gene: 8. This CDR3 has 14 amino acids. TCRdb re-analysed the 5' RACE reads in MiXCR, keeping a single row per CDR3 protein. In the table there are about 220,000 distinct CDR3 sequences, around a tenth of which are singletons. The origin of this receptor is a woman younger than 30 in good health. The source material was memory (CD45RO+) T cells sorted from blood. The rearrangement links TRBV6-1 to TRBJ1-2; 8 bases are shared with TRBD1. The CDR3 DNA is TGTGCCAGCAATCGAGGGACAGGCCTCTATGGCTACACCTTC. Translation gives CASNRGTGLYGYTF.